The clone carrying this TCR beta chain was picked up one time. This CDR3 has 16 amino acids. Losses at the gene ends were 2 bases for V and 5 bases for J; bases not matched to a gene: 10. The germline V gene has CDR1 SGHAT and CDR2 FQNNGV. These data come from a study of blood T cell repertoires in COVID-19. About the study: The study drew acute and convalescent COVID-19 samples from the United States, Italy and Spain. From T cells, B-cell-depleted T cells, or PBMCs came the material, which was cDNA or gDNA.

Original analysis: By means of reference gene primer amplification, nucleated cell counts were estimated. The method was immunoSEQ multiplex PCR; TCRdb's version includes in-frame clones alone and lacks a portion of them. The D gene and trimming were derived from the DNA, and the V and J assignments and clone size from that table. The sample includes 130,000 to 150,000 clones, roughly 89% of them seen just once. Sequencing was performed on peripheral blood. This clonotype was obtained from a human donor in a cohort sampled during active COVID-19. This chain uses TRBV11-2 with TRBJ2-3; 7 bases line up with TRBD1. CDR3 loop: CASSLPEGGAEDTQYF. In DNA, the CDR3 is TGTGCCAGCAGCTTACCCGAAGGGGGCGCGGAAGATACGCAGTATTTT.